One sample yielded the 14 T cell receptor beta chains listed below, sequenced in a study of vaccination and CD4 T cells after COVID-19. TCRdb used MiXCR to reprocess the PCR reads, holding one entry per CDR3 protein. The repertoire includes just over 35,000 distinct CDR3 sequences, around 39% of them detected once, and 5.8% sits in the top ten. Indicated time point: late sampling 161 to 241 days after vaccination in a few convalescent patients. The sequenced sample was CD4+ T cells from blood, obtained about 7 months after SARS-CoV-2 vaccination. The receptors were sampled from a human donor who had recovered from COVID-19.

This chain connects TRBV5-5 to TRBJ1-2; D unresolved. The CDR3 has 15 residues. Per the germline V gene, CDR1 is SGHKS and CDR2 is YYEKEE (reference sequence). Trimming took off 6 bases at V and 2 bases at J, with 17 bases between the two ends. The CDR3 reads CASTLEVGRNYGYTF. CDR3 sequence (DNA): TGTGCCAGCACCCTGGAAGTGGGGAGGAACTATGGCTACACCTTC.

The chain is built from TRBV20-1 and TRBJ2-7; D uncertain. CDR1 and CDR2 from the germline V gene are DFQATT and SNEGSKA (reference sequence). The germline V and J ends were trimmed by 1 base and 3 bases, with 19 bases remaining between them. This CDR3 region has 16 residues. CDR3 DNA: TGCAGTGCTAGAGTCCTACTCCAATCGCAAAACTACGAGCAGTACTTC. Amino acids: CSARVLLQSQNYEQYF.

The genes are TRBV27 and TRBJ2-7; 7 nucleotides match TRBD2. This CDR3 is built from 15 residues. Germline CDR1 MNHEY, CDR2 SMNVEV (reference sequence). The trim removed 6 bases at V and 2 bases at J, leaving 10 bases unmatched. The CDR3 here is CASSNHRDYTYEQYF. The CDR3 coding sequence is TGTGCCAGCAGCAACCACCGGGACTATACCTACGAGCAGTACTTC.

This clonotype was picked up a small number of times. The V gene is TRBV28, the J gene TRBJ1-2; the D gene is possibly TRBD1 (5 bases). V was trimmed by 2 bases and J by 8 bases, leaving 9 bases between them. CDR3 length: 12 residues. Germline values: CDR1 MDHEN, CDR2 SYDVKM. The CDR3 loop reads CASSLQGWGYTF. The DNA of the CDR3 is TGTGCCAGCAGTTTACAGGGTTGGGGCTACACCTTC.

This clonotype was recorded a few times. The chain joins TRBV19 to TRBJ2-1; the D call may be TRBD1 or TRBD2 (5 bases each). This CDR3 region has 14 residues. V shed 6 bases and J shed 8 bases, with 17 bases lying between them. CDR1 LNHDA and CDR2 SQIVND come from the germline V gene (reference sequence). The CDR3 loop is CASSPGPQSDEQFF. CDR3 nucleotide sequence: TGTGCCAGTAGCCCGGGACCCCAGTCCGATGAGCAGTTCTTC.

The chain couples TRBV7-8 to TRBJ2-2, with unresolved D. V gave up 2 bases and J gave up 3 bases, with 13 bases separating them. CDR3 size: 16 residues. Germline V gives CDR1 SGHVS, CDR2 FQNEAQ. The DNA for the CDR3 is TGTGCCAGCAGCTTAAGGCCAGGTGGGGACACCGGGGAGCTGTTTTTT. Translation gives CASSLRPGGDTGELFF.

This clonotype has just a few counts. The chain has TRBV27 and TRBJ1-1, with D possibly TRBD1 on 5 matching bases. This CDR3 comprises 14 residues. Germline-derived CDR1 and CDR2 are MNHEY and SMNVEV (reference sequence). The germline V and J ends were trimmed by 8 bases and 6 bases, with 19 bases remaining between them. The CDR3 DNA follows: TGTGCCAGCGCGGGGGTGGGTTTGGGTCCTGAAGCTTTCTTT. Translated: CASAGVGLGPEAFF.

This clonotype was picked up a small number of times. For the CDR3, the DNA is TGTGCCAGCAGCCAGGGACAGGCGCTGAACAATGAGCAGTTCTTC. Its translation: CASSQGQALNNEQFF. This sequence joins TRBV7-6 and TRBJ2-1; 8 positions match TRBD1. J was trimmed by 5 bases and V by 5 bases; bases with no gene match: 8. The germline gives CDR1 SGHVS, CDR2 FNYEAQ. The CDR3 sequence is 15 residues long.

V is TRBV20-1 and J is TRBJ1-6; the match to TRBD1 covers 9 bases. This CDR3 is built from 15 residues. With V trimmed by 3 bases and J by 6 bases, 6 bases remained unmatched. CDR1 and CDR2 from the germline V gene are DFQATT and SNEGSKA (reference sequence). The CDR3 loop reads CSAREPGQGNSPLHF. In DNA form, the CDR3 reads TGCAGTGCTAGGGAACCGGGACAGGGTAATTCACCCCTCCACTTT.

The chain links TRBV28 to TRBJ2-7; 11 nucleotides agree with TRBD2. The J segment lost 3 bases and the V segment lost 5 bases, leaving 3 bases of the junction unmatched. CDR3 size: 14 residues. Germline-derived CDR1 and CDR2 are MDHEN and SYDVKM. This chain's CDR3 is CASSPTSGSYEQYF. The CDR3 region has the DNA TGTGCCAGCAGTCCTACTAGCGGGAGCTACGAGCAGTACTTC.

The CDR3 DNA reads as TGTGCCAGCAGCTTAGAGGTGGAGTGGACAGCGGAGACCCAGTACTTC. Translation gives CASSLEVEWTAETQYF. This chain uses TRBV7-9 with TRBJ2-5; possible D gene TRBD1, 6 bases. The CDR3 runs to 16 residues. The germline gives CDR1 SEHNR, CDR2 FQNEAQ (reference sequence). Trimming took 1 base from V and 5 from J, leaving 17 bases between them.

Points on this clonotype: Because the CDR3's place on the DNA is in doubt, the DNA is left out and the CDR3 is given as listed by TCRdb. The gene calls are TRBV7-3 and TRBJ2-5; the table's TRBD1 call for D was not verified on the DNA. Germline values: CDR1 SGHTA, CDR2 FQGTGA. The CDR3 length equals 22 residues, ends included. The CDR3 loop is CASSLAEGDIQYFGAGRETQYF.

This chain links TRBV27 with TRBJ2-7; 7 bases map to TRBD1. V was pared by 6 bases and J by 6 bases, with 11 bases of the junction left unmatched. Germline V gene lookup returns CDR1 MNHEY and CDR2 SMNVEV (reference sequence). CDR3 length: 14 amino acids. CDR3 in amino acids: CASSRGTTVGEQYF. CDR3 DNA sequence: TGTGCCAGCAGCAGGGGGACCACTGTCGGCGAGCAGTACTTC.

The J gene is TRBJ2-4, the V gene TRBV10-1; 8 nucleotides agree with TRBD2. The CDR3 length is 14 residues. After removal of 6 bases from V and 5 bases from J, the junction contained 6 bases not matched to a gene. CDR1 and CDR2 (germline): WNHNN, SYGVQD (reference sequence). CDR3 region: CASSRGGGQNIQYF. CDR3 DNA: TGCGCCAGCAGCCGGGGGGGAGGTCAAAACATTCAGTACTTC.